The following is a TCR beta chain sequence with its context. The germline V gene encodes CDR1 SGHRS and CDR2 YFSETQ. Trimming stripped 4 bases from V and 5 bases from J, with 25 bases between. The CDR3 spans 17 residues. TCRdb called the RT-PCR reads again in MiXCR, with one record for every CDR3 protein. The sample gives 550,000 to 750,000 distinct CDR3 sequences, approximately 14% of which show up once; just over 3.5% is in the top ten. Sample: memory CD4+ T cells from blood. This chain connects TRBV5-1 to TRBJ2-7, with D possibly being TRBD1 or TRBD2 (6 bases each). This clonotype was obtained from a female donor in good health, serving as a healthy control. The CDR3 region is CASSPPRGPGMIDEQYF. The CDR3 DNA reads as TGCGCCAGCAGCCCGCCCCGGGGGCCAGGGATGATCGACGAGCAGTACTTC.